This T cell receptor (beta chain) was recovered during a study of T cell repertoires in cytomegalovirus infection. The wider study: Public TCR beta signatures marked donors with CMV infection and the matching HLA.

TCRdb used MiXCR to reprocess the reads, holding one entry per CDR3 protein. The sample carries 150,000 or so distinct CDR3 sequences, 17% recorded once. Study findings and constraints: Summed frequency of public TCR beta families distinguished CMV carriers with the relevant HLA. Dominating the ex vivo response were TCR beta clonotypes that were CMV-specific and HLA-C-restricted.

Remarks on this clonotype: Its antigen is currently unknown.

This receptor was identified in a human donor in good health (CMV status not recorded). Some clones in this sample may be carry-over from other donors' samples. The sample consisted of CD8+ T cells from PBMCs.

CDR3 residues: CASSLDSSGRALSSYNEQFF. CDR3 coding DNA: TGTGCCAGCAGCTTAGACTCTAGCGGGAGGGCCCTGAGCTCCTACAATGAGCAGTTCTTC. The chain has TRBV6-5 and TRBJ2-1; 12 nucleotides align to TRBD2. This CDR3 spans 20 amino acids. Germline CDR1 is MNHEY and CDR2 is SVGAGI. The ends lost 6 bases at V and 0 bases at J; junction bases unmatched: 15.